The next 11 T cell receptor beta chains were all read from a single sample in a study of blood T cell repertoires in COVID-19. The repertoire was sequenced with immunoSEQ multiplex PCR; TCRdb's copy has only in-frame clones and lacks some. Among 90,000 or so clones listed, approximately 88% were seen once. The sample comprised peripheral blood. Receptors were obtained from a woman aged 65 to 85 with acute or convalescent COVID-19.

Here the CDR3 reads CASTLVPGDYGYTF. The CDR3 nucleotides are TGCGCCAGCACCCTCGTCCCAGGGGACTATGGCTACACCTTC. The chain employs TRBV5-1 and TRBJ1-2; TRBD1 is a possible D gene (6 bases). V was shortened by 6 bases and J by 3 bases, with 15 bases between the two germline ends. The CDR3 length is 14 residues. CDR1 is SGHRS and CDR2 is YFSETQ in the germline V gene.

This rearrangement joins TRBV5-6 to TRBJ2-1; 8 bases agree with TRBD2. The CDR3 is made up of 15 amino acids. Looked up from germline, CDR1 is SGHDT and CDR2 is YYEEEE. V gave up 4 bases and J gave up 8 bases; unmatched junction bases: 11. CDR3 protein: CASSATGTRRDEQFF. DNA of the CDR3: TGTGCCAGCAGCGCGACCGGGACTAGGAGGGATGAGCAGTTCTTC.

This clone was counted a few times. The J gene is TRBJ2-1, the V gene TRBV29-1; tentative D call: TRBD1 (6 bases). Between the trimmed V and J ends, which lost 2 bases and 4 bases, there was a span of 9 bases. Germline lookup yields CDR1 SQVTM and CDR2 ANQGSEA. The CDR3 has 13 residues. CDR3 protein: CSVELGAYNEQFF. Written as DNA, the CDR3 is TGCAGCGTTGAACTGGGGGCGTACAATGAGCAGTTCTTC.

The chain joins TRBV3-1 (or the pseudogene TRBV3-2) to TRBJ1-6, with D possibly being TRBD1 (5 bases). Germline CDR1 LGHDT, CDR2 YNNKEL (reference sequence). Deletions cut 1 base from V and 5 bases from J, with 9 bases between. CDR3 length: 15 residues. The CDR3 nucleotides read TGTGCCAGCAGCCAAGGGACAATGAATAATTCACCCCTCCACTTT. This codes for CASSQGTMNNSPLHF.

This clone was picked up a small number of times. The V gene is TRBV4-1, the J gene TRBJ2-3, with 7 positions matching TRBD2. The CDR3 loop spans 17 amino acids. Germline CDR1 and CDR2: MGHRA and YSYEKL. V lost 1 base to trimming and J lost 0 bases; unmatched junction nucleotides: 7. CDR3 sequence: CASSQGFGGSSTDTQYF. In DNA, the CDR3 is TGCGCCAGCAGCCAAGGGTTCGGGGGGTCTAGCACAGATACGCAGTATTTT.

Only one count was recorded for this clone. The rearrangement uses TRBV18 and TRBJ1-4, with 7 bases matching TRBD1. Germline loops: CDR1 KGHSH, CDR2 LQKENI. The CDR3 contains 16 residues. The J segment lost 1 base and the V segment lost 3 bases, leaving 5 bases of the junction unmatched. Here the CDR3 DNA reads TGTGCCAGCTCACCGGGACAGCCCTTAACTAATGAAAAACTGTTTTTT. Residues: CASSPGQPLTNEKLFF. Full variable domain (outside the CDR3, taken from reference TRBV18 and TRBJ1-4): NAGVMQNPRHLVRRRGQEARLRCSPMKGHSHVYWYRQLPEEGLKFMVYLQKENIIDESGMPKERFSAEFPKEGPSILRIQQVVRGDSAAYFCASSPGQPLTNEKLFFGSGTQLSVL.

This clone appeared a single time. This CDR3 is CASSSASGGTDTQYF. The DNA of the CDR3 is TGCGCCAGCAGCTCAGCTAGCGGGGGCACAGATACGCAGTATTTT. The rearrangement uses TRBV5-1 and TRBJ2-3; 9 nucleotides align to TRBD2. Per the germline V gene, CDR1 is SGHRS and CDR2 is YFSETQ. The CDR3 sequence is 15 residues long. With 3 bases clipped from V and 1 base from J, the junction kept 3 bases outside the gene matches.

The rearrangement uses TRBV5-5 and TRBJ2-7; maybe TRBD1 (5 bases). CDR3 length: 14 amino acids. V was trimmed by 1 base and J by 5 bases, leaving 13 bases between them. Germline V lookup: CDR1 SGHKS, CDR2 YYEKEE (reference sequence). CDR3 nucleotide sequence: TGTGCCAGCAGCTTGCCCCCAGGGTCGAACGAGCAGTACGTC. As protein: CASSLPPGSNEQYV.

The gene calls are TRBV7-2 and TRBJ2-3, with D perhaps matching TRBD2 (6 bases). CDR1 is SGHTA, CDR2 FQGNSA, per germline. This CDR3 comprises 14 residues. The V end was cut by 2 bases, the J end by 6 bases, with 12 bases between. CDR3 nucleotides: TGTGCCAGCAGCTTATTCGGGAGTACGGATACGCAGTATTTT. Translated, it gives CASSLFGSTDTQYF.

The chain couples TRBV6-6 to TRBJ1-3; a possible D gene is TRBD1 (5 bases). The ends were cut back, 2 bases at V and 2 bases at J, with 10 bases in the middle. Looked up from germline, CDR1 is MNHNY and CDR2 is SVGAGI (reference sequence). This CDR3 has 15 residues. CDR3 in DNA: TGTGCCAGCAGTTACACCGGGGGGACTGGAAACACCATATATTTT. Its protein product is CASSYTGGTGNTIYF.

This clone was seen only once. The CDR3: CASSYDRAGGYTF. CDR3 coding DNA: TGTGCCAGCAGTTATGACAGGGCGGGCGGCTACACCTTC. The genes are TRBV12-3 or TRBV12-4 and TRBJ1-2; TRBD1 matches 7 bases. Trimming took 4 bases from V and 8 from J; bases not matched to a gene: 7. The CDR3 is 13 amino acids.